The 9 T cell receptor beta chains below come from one sample, sequenced in a study of regulatory T cells in long-lasting Graves disease. Time point here: persistent/refractory GD, antithyroid drugs over 5 years with positive TRAb. RNA isolated from PBMCs was used to make the TCR library. Investigators prepared the TCR beta libraries by applying iRepertoire HTBI primers and Arm-PCR of CDR3 regions. TCRdb called the multiplex PCR reads again in MiXCR, with one record for every CDR3 protein. Of hundreds of thousands of distinct CDR3 sequences listed, about 20% are singletons. The source was peripheral blood mononuclear cells (PBMCs), collected when the disease was refractory, from a patient treated with antithyroid drugs. Every receptor here comes from a female donor with Graves disease.

This clonotype was detected many times. The rearrangement links TRBV12-3 or TRBV12-4 to TRBJ1-5; possibly TRBD1 for D (5 bases). The CDR3 contains 14 residues. V dropped 5 bases and J dropped 1 base, with 9 bases sitting between them. In DNA form, the CDR3 reads TGTGCCAGCAGTCCCAGACAGAGCAATCAGCCCCAGCATTTT. As protein: CASSPRQSNQPQHF.

This chain connects TRBV30 to TRBJ1-3; D gene uncertain. Germline loops: CDR1 GTSNPN, CDR2 SVGIG (reference sequence). V dropped 0 bases and J dropped 4 bases, with 7 bases sitting between them. The CDR3 is 13 residues long. The CDR3 DNA reads as TGTGCCTGGAGTGTAAAAGGAGGAAACACCATATATTTT. Protein product: CAWSVKGGNTIYF.

This clonotype was found a few times. V and J are TRBV5-1 and TRBJ2-1; no firm D call. V lost 1 base to trimming and J lost 7 bases, with 12 bases between them. Germline-derived CDR1 and CDR2 are SGHRS and YFSETQ. The length of the CDR3 is 14 residues. This chain's CDR3 is CASSLMSAENEQFF. As DNA, the CDR3 is TGCGCCAGCAGCTTGATGTCGGCCGAGAATGAGCAGTTCTTC.

This clonotype was seen a few times. The J gene is TRBJ2-7, the V gene TRBV30, with D possibly being TRBD2 (5 bases). Germline V gene data show CDR1 as GTSNPN and CDR2 as SVGIG (reference sequence). V was clipped by 0 bases and J by 8 bases, with 11 bases between them. The CDR3 contains 12 residues. The CDR3, as DNA: TGTGCCTGGAGTGTAAGGGAGTTCAAGCAGTACTTC. It specifies CAWSVREFKQYF.

This clonotype was detected many times. The chain is built from TRBV12-3 or TRBV12-4 and TRBJ1-3, with D perhaps TRBD1 (6 bases). V was shortened by 6 bases and J by 5 bases, with 11 bases between the two germline ends. This CDR3 spans 13 amino acids. Written as DNA, the CDR3 is TGTGCCAGCAGCCCTCAGGGGAGAAACACCATATATTTT. Translation gives CASSPQGRNTIYF.

This clonotype was counted many times. This chain links TRBV12-3 or TRBV12-4 with TRBJ1-2; no reliable D call. Trimming removed 6 bases at V and 7 bases at J, with 12 bases between. The CDR3 contains 12 residues. This CDR3 is CASSRREGGYTF. In DNA, the CDR3 is TGTGCCAGCAGCAGACGGGAGGGTGGCTACACCTTC.

The rearrangement joins TRBV6-2 or TRBV6-3 to TRBJ1-1; D is perhaps TRBD1 (5 bases). Germline V CDR1 and CDR2: MNHEY, SVGEGT. The CDR3 sequence is 11 residues long. CDR3 coding DNA: TGTGTCACTACGGGGGGACCTGAAGCTTTCTTT. It specifies CVTTGGPEAFF.

Comments on this clonotype: This may be a read error, as it is one base from a much larger clone. The chain uses TRBV6-2 or TRBV6-3 and TRBJ2-7; the D call may be TRBD1 or TRBD2 (5 bases each). The CDR3 loop spans 14 amino acids. Germline CDR1 MNHEY, CDR2 SVGEGT. The ends were cut back, 5 bases at V and 4 bases at J, with 15 bases in the middle. The CDR3 nucleotides read TGTGCCAGCAGTCCCGGGGCAGGGATTTACGAGCAGTACTTC. Translated: CASSPGAGIYEQYF.

The chain employs TRBV9 and TRBJ1-6; D might be TRBD1 (6 bases). In germline, CDR1 is SGDLS, CDR2 YYNGEE. V was trimmed by 0 bases and J by 9 bases, leaving 16 bases between them. CDR3 length: 16 residues. The CDR3 loop is CASSVESGQKGSPLHF. In DNA form, the CDR3 reads TGTGCCAGCAGCGTAGAATCTGGACAGAAGGGTTCACCCCTCCACTTT.